This T cell receptor (beta chain) is from a study of cytomegalovirus exposure and HLA in healthy donors. For this clone: Its target is not known.

The study's findings and limits: Within an earlier analysis, most TCR beta V segments proved productive either about 90% or about 30% of the time.

PCR involved 60 Vbeta and 13 Jbeta primers. Profiling relied on immunoSEQ multiplex PCR, and the TCRdb table lists in-frame clones only, not all of them. Of some 100,000 clones in the sample, about 79% were seen once. Nominally healthy donors were sampled, though unrecorded immune exposures were likely. There are 15 residues in the CDR3. The ends lost 3 bases at V and 0 bases at J; junction bases unmatched: 4. Germline V CDR1 and CDR2: KGHSH, LQKENI. The chain couples TRBV18 to TRBJ1-1, with 7 bases aligning to TRBD1. Sequenced input: PBMCs. This clonotype was sampled from a male donor in good health and CMV-seropositive. The DNA for the CDR3 is TGTGCCAGCTCACCGGTACAGGGGATGAACACTGAAGCTTTCTTT. This translates into CASSPVQGMNTEAFF.